The T cell receptor beta chain described here comes from a study of T cell changes during pregnancy in multiple sclerosis. Per germline, CDR1 LNHDA and CDR2 SQIVND (reference sequence). This CDR3 has 15 amino acids. V was cut by 1 base and J by 5 bases, with 12 bases left in between. The data were produced by immunoSEQ multiplex PCR, yet TCRdb's version contains in-frame clones alone and is incomplete. The top ten hold more than 0.8% of the sample, which has about 75,000 clones, roughly 90% seen once. Specimen: peripheral blood, collected in the first trimester of pregnancy. The sequence derives from a female donor in good health, enrolled as a control in a pregnancy study. The chain carries TRBV19 and TRBJ1-5, with a tentative D call TRBD1 (6 bases). The CDR3 region is CASSIGAGEDQPQHF. CDR3 nucleotides: TGTGCCAGTAGTATAGGGGCAGGGGAAGATCAGCCCCAGCATTTT.